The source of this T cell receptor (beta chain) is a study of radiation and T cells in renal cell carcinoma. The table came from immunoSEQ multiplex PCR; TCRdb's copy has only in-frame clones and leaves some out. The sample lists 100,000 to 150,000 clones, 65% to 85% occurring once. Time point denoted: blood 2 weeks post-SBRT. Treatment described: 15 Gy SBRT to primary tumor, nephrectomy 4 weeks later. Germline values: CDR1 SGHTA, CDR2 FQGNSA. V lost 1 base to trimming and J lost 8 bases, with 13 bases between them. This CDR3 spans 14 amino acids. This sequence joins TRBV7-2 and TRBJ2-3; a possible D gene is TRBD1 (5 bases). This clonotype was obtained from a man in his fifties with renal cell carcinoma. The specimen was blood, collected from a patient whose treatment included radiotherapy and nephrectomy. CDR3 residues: CASSLGGPQGTQYF. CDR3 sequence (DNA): TGTGCCAGCAGCTTAGGTGGGCCCCAGGGTACGCAGTATTTT.